This section outlines one T cell receptor beta chain sequence together with its context. Its antigen is not identified. These data belong to a study of OX40 agonist ivuxolimab in advanced cancers. Sequencing was performed with immunoSEQ multiplex PCR; in TCRdb, only in-frame clones are kept and a portion is missing. The sample shows 20,000 to 25,000 clones, 65% to 85% of them seen only once. General observations from the study: Expanded clones were, on average, more numerous among CD8+ T cells than CD4+.

Specimen: CD4+ or CD8+ T cells sorted from blood, collected in a trial of the OX40 agonist ivuxolimab. The receptor comes from an adult with an advanced solid tumor such as melanoma, head and neck, liver or kidney cancer.

The CDR3 DNA follows: TGTGCCACCGGACGGCAAGAGACCCAGTACTTC. Translation gives CATGRQETQYF. This rearrangement joins TRBV10-3 to TRBJ2-5; the D is unclear. The CDR3 runs to 11 residues. Per germline, CDR1 ENHRY and CDR2 SYGVKD. V was clipped by 10 bases and J by 2 bases, with 8 bases between them.